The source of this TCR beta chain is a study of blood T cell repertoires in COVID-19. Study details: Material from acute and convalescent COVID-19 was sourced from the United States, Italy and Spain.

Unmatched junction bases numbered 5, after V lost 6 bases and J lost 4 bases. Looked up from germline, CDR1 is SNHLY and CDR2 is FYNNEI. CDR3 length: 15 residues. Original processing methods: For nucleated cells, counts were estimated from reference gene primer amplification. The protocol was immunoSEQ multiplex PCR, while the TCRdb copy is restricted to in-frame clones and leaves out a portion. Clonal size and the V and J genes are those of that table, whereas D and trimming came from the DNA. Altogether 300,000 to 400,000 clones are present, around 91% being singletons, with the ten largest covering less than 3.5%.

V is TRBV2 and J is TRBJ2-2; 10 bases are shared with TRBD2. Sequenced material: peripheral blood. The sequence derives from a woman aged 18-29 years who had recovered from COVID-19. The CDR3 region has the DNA TGTGCCAGCAGAAGGACTAGCGGTGGCACCGGGGAGCTGTTTTTT. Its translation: CASRRTSGGTGELFF.